This T cell receptor (beta chain) stems from a study of blood T cell repertoires in COVID-19. As for the study in general: The United States, Italy and Spain provided the acute and convalescent COVID-19 samples. Sources were T cells, B-cell-depleted T cells, or PBMCs; the material itself was cDNA or gDNA.

Deletions cut 5 bases from V and 3 bases from J, with 17 bases between. The length of the CDR3 is 16 residues. Germline values: CDR1 MGHDK, CDR2 SYGVNS. Enrolled during active infection, Seattle patients were then followed longitudinally. Original data processing: Amplification from reference gene primers served as the basis for estimated nucleated cell counts. Clones were read by immunoSEQ multiplex PCR, and TCRdb kept only the in-frame ones, dropping some. The V and J calls and clone size are taken from that table; D and trimming were inferred from the DNA. The table includes over 200,000 clones, approximately 90% detected once.

This TCR was recovered from a man aged 25-45 years with COVID-19, enrolled during active disease. What was sequenced was peripheral blood. This sequence joins TRBV25-1 and TRBJ2-1, with D perhaps matching TRBD1 (5 bases). The chain's CDR3 is CASSHPLGQYYNEQFF. The CDR3 DNA is TGTGCCAGCAGTCACCCCTTGGGGCAGTACTACAATGAGCAGTTCTTC.